This TCR beta chain was documented in a study of shared clonotypes between healthy human individuals. Using immunoSEQ multiplex PCR, the repertoire was profiled, and TCRdb retains in-frame clones only, with some absent. Seen here are around 980,000 clones, 78% observed once, and the top ten hold roughly 0.57%. CDR1 and CDR2 (germline): LNHNV, YYDKDF (reference sequence). With 4 bases removed from V and 1 base from J, the gap between germline ends came to 13 bases. The CDR3 length is 15 residues. The TCR was taken from a man aged 18 to 29 in good health. Some clones in this sample may be carry-over from other donors' samples. The chain links TRBV15 to TRBJ1-1, with D possibly TRBD1 on 5 matching bases. Sample: memory CD4+ T cells from PBMCs. The subset denotes: CD45RA-negative fraction. CDR3: CATSKGRDWNTEAFF. The DNA of the CDR3 is TGTGCCACCAGCAAAGGCCGGGACTGGAACACTGAAGCTTTCTTT.